This is a list of T cell receptor beta chains from one sample in a study of CD8 T cells in Susac syndrome. From the immunoSEQ multiplex PCR reads, TCRdb called clonotypes with MiXCR, one entry per CDR3 protein. The sample records 140,000 to 150,000 distinct CDR3 sequences, roughly 94% being singletons. Sample: CD4+ T cells from PBMCs. The receptor source for this set is a human donor in good health. Both conserved end residues are part of each CDR3.

CDR3aa,v_gene,j_gene
CASSSRPTHRDYGYTF,TRBV7-2,TRBJ1-2
CASSQVRGQTGELFF,TRBV14,TRBJ2-2
CASSLDRGHVQPQHF,TRBV7-2,TRBJ1-5
CASTLGTGTDTQYF,TRBV6-1,TRBJ2-3
CASSNSKAQGNSNQPQHF,TRBV7-9,TRBJ1-5
CASSPGTSGIIYEQYF,TRBV18,TRBJ2-7
CSFVGGANAETQYF,TRBV29-1,TRBJ2-5
CASNLGTSRSNEQFF,TRBV19,TRBJ2-1
CASSPQRLAGLSTDTQYF,TRBV4-1,TRBJ2-3
CASSPQGATNEKLFF,TRBV18,TRBJ1-4